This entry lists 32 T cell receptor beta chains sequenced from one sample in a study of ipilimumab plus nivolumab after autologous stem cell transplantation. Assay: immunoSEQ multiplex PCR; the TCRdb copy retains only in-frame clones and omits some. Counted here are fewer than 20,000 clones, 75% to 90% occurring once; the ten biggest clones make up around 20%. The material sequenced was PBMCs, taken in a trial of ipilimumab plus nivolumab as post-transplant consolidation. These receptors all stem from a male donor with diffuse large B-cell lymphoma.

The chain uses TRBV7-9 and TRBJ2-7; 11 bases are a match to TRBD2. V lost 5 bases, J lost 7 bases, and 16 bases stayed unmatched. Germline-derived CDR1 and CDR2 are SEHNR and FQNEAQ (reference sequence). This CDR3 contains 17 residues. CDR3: CASSPALSGGAFGEQYF. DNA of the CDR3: TGTGCCAGCAGCCCGGCTCTTAGCGGGGGGGCGTTCGGGGAGCAGTACTTC.

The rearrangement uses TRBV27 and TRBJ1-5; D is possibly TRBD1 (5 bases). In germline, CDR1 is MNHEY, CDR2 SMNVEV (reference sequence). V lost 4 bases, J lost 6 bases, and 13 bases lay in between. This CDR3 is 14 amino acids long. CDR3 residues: CASSSFMGVQPQHF. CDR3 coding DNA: TGTGCCAGCAGTTCGTTTATGGGGGTTCAGCCCCAGCATTTT.

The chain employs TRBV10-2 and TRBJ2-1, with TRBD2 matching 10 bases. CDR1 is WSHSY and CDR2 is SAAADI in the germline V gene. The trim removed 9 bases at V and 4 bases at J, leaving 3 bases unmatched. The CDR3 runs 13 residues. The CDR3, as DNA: TGCGCCAGTACTAGCGGGGAATACAATGAGCAGTTCTTC. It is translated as CASTSGEYNEQFF.

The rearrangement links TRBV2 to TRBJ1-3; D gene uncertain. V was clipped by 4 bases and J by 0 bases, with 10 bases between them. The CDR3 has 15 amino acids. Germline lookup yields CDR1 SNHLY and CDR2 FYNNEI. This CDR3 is CASSGQTLSGNTIYF. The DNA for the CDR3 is TGTGCCAGCAGTGGGCAGACCCTCTCTGGAAACACCATATATTTT.

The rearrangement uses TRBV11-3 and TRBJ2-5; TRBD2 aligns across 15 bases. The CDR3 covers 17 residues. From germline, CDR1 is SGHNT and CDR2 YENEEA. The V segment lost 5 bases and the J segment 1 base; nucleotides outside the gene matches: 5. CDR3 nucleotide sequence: TGTGCCAGCAGCCCGAGGACTAGCGGGAGGGCCCAAGAGACCCAGTACTTC. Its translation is CASSPRTSGRAQETQYF.

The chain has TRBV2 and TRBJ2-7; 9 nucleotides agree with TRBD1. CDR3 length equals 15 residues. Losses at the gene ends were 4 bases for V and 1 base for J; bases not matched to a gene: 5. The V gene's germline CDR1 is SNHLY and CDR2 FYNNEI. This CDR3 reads CASSADRGYSYEQYF. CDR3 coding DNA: TGTGCCAGCAGTGCTGACAGGGGGTATTCCTACGAGCAGTACTTC.

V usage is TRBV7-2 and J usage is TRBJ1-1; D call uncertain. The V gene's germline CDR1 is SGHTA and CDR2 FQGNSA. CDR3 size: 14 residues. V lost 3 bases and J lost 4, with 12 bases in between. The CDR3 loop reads CASSFVRSGTEAFF. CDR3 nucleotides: TGTGCCAGCAGCTTCGTTCGGTCGGGCACTGAAGCTTTCTTT.

CDR3 loop: CASSPDAYEQYF. The CDR3 DNA follows: TGTGCCAGCAGCCCCGATGCGTACGAGCAGTACTTC. J is TRBJ2-7 and V is TRBV7-9; D is unresolved. The V and J ends lost 5 bases and 4 bases respectively, with 9 bases between them. Germline V CDR1 and CDR2: SEHNR, FQNEAQ (reference sequence). This CDR3 contains 12 residues.

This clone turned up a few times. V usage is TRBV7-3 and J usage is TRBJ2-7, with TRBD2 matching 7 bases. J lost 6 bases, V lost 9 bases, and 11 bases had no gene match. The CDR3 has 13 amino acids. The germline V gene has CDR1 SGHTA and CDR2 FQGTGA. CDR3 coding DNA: TGTGCCAGTGGGCGGGAGATTGAAGGCGAGCAGTACTTC. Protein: CASGREIEGEQYF.

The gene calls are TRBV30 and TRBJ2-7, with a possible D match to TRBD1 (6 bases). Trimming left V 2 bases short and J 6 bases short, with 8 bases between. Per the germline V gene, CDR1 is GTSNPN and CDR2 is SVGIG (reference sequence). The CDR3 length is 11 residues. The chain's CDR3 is CAWSTGTEQYF. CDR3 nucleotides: TGTGCCTGGAGTACAGGGACCGAGCAGTACTTC.

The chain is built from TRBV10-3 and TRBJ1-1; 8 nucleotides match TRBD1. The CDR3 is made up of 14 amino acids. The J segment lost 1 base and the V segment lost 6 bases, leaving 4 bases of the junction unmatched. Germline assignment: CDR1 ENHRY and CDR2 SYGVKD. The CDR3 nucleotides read TGTGCCATCAGGGGGACAGGAGAGAACACTGAAGCTTTCTTT. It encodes CAIRGTGENTEAFF.

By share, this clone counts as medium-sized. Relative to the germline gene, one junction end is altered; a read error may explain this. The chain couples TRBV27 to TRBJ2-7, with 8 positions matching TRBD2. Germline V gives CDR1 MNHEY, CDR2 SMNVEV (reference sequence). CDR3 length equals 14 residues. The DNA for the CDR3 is TGTGCCACCGCGGAAGCGGGAGTCTCCCACGAGCAGTACTTC. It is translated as CATAEAGVSHEQYF.

The CDR3 protein is CASNPGLAGTYEQYF. In nucleotides, the CDR3 is TGTGCCAGCAATCCGGGACTAGCGGGTACCTACGAGCAGTACTTC. The chain is built from TRBV28 and TRBJ2-7, with 12 positions matching TRBD2. Unmatched junction bases numbered 6, after V lost 7 bases and J lost 2 bases. The germline CDR1 and CDR2 sequences are MDHEN and SYDVKM. The CDR3 has 15 residues.

For the CDR3, the DNA is TGCAGTGCTAGAGACACCGATGGCTACACCTTC. This sequence encodes CSARDTDGYTF. This chain joins TRBV20-1 and TRBJ1-2, with D hard to call. Germline-derived CDR1 and CDR2 are DFQATT and SNEGSKA (reference sequence). The V end lost 0 bases, the J end lost 6 bases, and 5 bases lay between the germline ends. CDR3 length: 11 amino acids.

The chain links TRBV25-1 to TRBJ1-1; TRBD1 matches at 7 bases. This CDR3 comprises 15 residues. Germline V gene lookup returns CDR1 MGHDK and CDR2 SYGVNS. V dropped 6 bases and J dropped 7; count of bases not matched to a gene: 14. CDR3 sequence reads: CASRETGTVSNEAFF. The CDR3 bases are TGTGCCAGCAGGGAGACCGGGACAGTATCTAATGAAGCTTTCTTT.

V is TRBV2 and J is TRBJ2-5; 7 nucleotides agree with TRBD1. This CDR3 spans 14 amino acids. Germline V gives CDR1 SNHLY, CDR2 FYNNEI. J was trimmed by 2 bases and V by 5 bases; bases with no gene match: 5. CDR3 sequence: CASSYWTGQETQYF. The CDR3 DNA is TGTGCCAGCAGTTACTGGACAGGTCAAGAGACCCAGTACTTC.

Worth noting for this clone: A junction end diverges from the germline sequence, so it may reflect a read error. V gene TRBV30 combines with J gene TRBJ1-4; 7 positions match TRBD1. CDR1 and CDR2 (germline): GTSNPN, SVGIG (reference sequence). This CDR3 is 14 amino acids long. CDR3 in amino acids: CAWTGGLYNEKPFF. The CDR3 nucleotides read TGTGCCTGGACAGGGGGGCTGTATAATGAAAAACCGTTTTTT.

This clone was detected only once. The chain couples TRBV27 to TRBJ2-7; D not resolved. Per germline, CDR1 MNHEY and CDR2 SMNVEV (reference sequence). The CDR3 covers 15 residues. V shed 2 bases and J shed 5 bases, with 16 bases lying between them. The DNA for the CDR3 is TGTGCCAGCAGTTTAATGGCGCTTCTATCCGACGAGCAGTACTTC. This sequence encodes CASSLMALLSDEQYF.

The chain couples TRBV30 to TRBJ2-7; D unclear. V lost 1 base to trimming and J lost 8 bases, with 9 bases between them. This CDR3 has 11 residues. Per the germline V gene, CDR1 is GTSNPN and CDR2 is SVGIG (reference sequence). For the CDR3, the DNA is TGTGCCTGGAGTGGAGAAGTGAAGCAGTACTTC. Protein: CAWSGEVKQYF.

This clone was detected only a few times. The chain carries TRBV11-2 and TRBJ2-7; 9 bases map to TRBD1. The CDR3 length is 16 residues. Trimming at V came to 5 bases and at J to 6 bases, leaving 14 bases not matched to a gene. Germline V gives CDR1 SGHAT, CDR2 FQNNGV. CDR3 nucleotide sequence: TGTGCCAGCAGCCCACGCGGGGGACAGGGCATCCGCGAGCAGTACTTC. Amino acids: CASSPRGGQGIREQYF.

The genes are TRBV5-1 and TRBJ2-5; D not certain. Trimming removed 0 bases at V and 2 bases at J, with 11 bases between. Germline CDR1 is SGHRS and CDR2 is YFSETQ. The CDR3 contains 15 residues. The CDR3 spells CASSLADASQETQYF. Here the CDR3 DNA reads TGCGCCAGCAGCTTGGCCGACGCGTCTCAAGAGACCCAGTACTTC.

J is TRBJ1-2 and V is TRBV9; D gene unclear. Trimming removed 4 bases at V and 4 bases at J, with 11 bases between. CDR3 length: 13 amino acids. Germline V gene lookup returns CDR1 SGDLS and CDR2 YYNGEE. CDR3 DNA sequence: TGTGCCAGCAGCTATGGATGGGGCTATGGCTACACCTTC. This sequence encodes CASSYGWGYGYTF.

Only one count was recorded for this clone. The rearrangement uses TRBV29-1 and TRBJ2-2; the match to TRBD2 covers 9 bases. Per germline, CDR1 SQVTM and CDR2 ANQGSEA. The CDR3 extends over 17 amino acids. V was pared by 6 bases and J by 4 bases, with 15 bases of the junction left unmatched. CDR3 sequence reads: CSVPGLGVAGATGELFF. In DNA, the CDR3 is TGCAGCGTCCCCGGACTGGGGGTAGCGGGGGCCACCGGGGAGCTGTTTTTT.

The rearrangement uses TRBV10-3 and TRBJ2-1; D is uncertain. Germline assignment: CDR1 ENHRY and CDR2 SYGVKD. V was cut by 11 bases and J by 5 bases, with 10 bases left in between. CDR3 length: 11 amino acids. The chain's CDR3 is CAASRDNEQFF. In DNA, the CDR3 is TGTGCCGCCTCTAGAGACAATGAGCAGTTCTTC.

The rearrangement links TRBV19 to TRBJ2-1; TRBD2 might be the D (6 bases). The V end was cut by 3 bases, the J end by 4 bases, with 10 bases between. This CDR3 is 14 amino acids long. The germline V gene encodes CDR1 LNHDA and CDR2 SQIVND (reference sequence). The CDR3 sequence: CASSIPGTYNEQFF. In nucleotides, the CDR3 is TGTGCCAGTAGTATTCCCGGGACTTACAATGAGCAGTTCTTC.

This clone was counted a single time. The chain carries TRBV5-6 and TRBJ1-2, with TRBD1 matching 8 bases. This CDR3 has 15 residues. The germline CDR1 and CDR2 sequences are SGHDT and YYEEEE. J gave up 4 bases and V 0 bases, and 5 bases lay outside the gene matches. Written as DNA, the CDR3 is TGTGCCAGCAGCTTGGGGGACAGGTACTTCTATGGCTACACCTTC. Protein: CASSLGDRYFYGYTF.

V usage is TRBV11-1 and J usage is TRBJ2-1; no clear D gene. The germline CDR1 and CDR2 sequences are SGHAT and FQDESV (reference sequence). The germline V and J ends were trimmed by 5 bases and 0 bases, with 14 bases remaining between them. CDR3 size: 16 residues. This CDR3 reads CASSGPVGSSYNEQFF. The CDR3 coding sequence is TGTGCCAGCAGCGGGCCCGTCGGAAGCTCCTACAATGAGCAGTTCTTC.

Here the CDR3 DNA reads TGTGCCAGCAGTTACGATCCAGGGTATAATTCACCCCTCCACTTT. It is translated as CASSYDPGYNSPLHF. This chain joins TRBV6-5 and TRBJ1-6, with a possible D match to TRBD1 (5 bases). Germline values: CDR1 MNHEY, CDR2 SVGAGI. The CDR3 covers 15 residues. The V gene lost 2 bases and the J gene lost 4 bases, with 9 bases spanning the gap.

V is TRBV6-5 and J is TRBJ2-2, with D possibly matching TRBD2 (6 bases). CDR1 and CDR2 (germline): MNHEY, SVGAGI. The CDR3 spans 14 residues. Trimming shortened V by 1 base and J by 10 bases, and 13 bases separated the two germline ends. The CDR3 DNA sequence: TGTGCCAGCAGTTACTGGGGACTCTCAGAGGAGCTGTTTTTT. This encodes CASSYWGLSEELFF.

The CDR3 spells CASERETSGSPRQYF. CDR3 DNA: TGTGCCAGCGAAAGGGAGACTAGCGGGAGCCCCCGGCAGTACTTC. The gene calls are TRBV18 and TRBJ2-7, with TRBD2 identical over 12 bases. J gave up 9 bases and V 8 bases, and 14 bases lay outside the gene matches. Germline V gives CDR1 KGHSH, CDR2 LQKENI. The CDR3 totals 15 residues.

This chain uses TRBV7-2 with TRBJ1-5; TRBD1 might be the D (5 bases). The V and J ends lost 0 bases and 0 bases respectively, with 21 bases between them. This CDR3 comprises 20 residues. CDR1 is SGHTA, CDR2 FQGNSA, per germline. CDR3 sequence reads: CASSLAWFRADSYSNQPQHF. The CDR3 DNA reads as TGTGCCAGCAGCTTAGCTTGGTTCAGGGCCGACTCTTATAGCAATCAGCCCCAGCATTTT.

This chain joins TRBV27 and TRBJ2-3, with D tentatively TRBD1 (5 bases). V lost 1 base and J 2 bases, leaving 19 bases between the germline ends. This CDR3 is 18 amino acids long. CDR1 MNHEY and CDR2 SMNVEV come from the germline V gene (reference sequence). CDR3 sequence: CASSLLPRAFWVTDTQYF. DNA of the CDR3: TGTGCCAGCAGTTTATTACCCAGGGCGTTCTGGGTCACAGATACGCAGTATTTT.